Below are 29 T cell receptor beta chains sequenced from a single sample in a study of T cell changes during pregnancy in multiple sclerosis. Sequencing used immunoSEQ multiplex PCR; TCRdb keeps in-frame clones, though not all of them. This table has roughly 40,000 clones, approximately 90% appearing once. The material sequenced was CD4+ T cells from peripheral blood mononuclear cells, taken in the third trimester of pregnancy. The origin of the receptors is a female donor with multiple sclerosis, enrolled in a pregnancy study.

The chain carries TRBV11-3 and TRBJ2-1, with 8 bases identical to TRBD2. The V and J ends lost 7 bases and 10 bases, in that order; junction bases with no gene match: 12. Germline assignment: CDR1 SGHNT and CDR2 YENEEA. The CDR3 covers 14 residues. CDR3 in DNA: TGTGCCAGCACCCCAAGCGGGGCTAGCGGGGAGCAGTTCTTC. Protein product: CASTPSGASGEQFF. The variable domain in full, with the rest retrieved from reference TRBV11-3 and TRBJ2-1, is EAGVVQSPRYKIIEKKQPVAFWCNPISGHNTLYWYLQNLGQGPELLIRYENEEAVDDSQLPKDRFSAERLKGVDSTLKIQPAELGDSAVYLCASTPSGASGEQFFGPGTRLTVL.

The chain couples TRBV4-3 to TRBJ2-7, with D perhaps TRBD2 (5 bases). The CDR3 extends over 18 amino acids. V gave up 0 bases and J gave up 2 bases, with 20 bases separating them. Germline CDR1 LGHNA, CDR2 YSLEER. CDR3 sequence: CASSQDLRRASGPYEQYF. As DNA, the CDR3 is TGCGCCAGCAGCCAAGATCTACGGCGGGCGAGCGGACCCTACGAGCAGTACTTC.

V and J are TRBV5-1 and TRBJ2-3, with D possibly matching TRBD2 (5 bases). Germline V gene lookup returns CDR1 SGHRS and CDR2 YFSETQ. V was cut by 0 bases and J by 0 bases, with 14 bases left in between. The CDR3 runs to 17 residues. The CDR3 reads CASSLGGSKTSTDTQYF. In DNA, the CDR3 is TGCGCCAGCAGCTTGGGTGGGAGCAAGACTAGCACAGATACGCAGTATTTT.

The chain combines TRBV21-1 with TRBJ1-1. TRBV21-1 is a documented pseudogene. The CDR3 sequence is 20 residues long. This CDR3 reads CASSRGDWGGRARGSTEAFF. CDR3 nucleotide sequence: TGTGCCAGCAGCCGCGGGGACTGGGGGGGCAGGGCTAGGGGTAGTACTGAAGCTTTCTTT.

This chain links TRBV11-2 with TRBJ1-2; D might be TRBD1 (6 bases). The germline gives CDR1 SGHAT, CDR2 FQNNGV. The CDR3 extends over 15 amino acids. Trimming left V 5 bases short and J 6 bases short, with 19 bases between. The CDR3 loop is CASSKITGPLNGYTF. The CDR3 coding sequence is TGTGCCAGCAGCAAAATAACAGGGCCCCTAAATGGCTACACCTTC.

A single count supports this clone. The V and J genes are TRBV21-1 and TRBJ1-1. TRBV21-1 is described as a pseudogene. The CDR3 runs to 16 residues. This CDR3 is CASRKERQTGNTEAFF. CDR3 bases: TGTGCCAGCAGGAAAGAGAGGCAGACCGGGAACACTGAAGCTTTCTTT.

The V gene is TRBV10-3, the J gene TRBJ2-2; 10 positions agree with TRBD2. Germline trimming cut 0 bases from V and 5 bases from J; bases unmatched to any gene: 9. The CDR3 length is 18 residues. Germline CDR1 reads ENHRY; CDR2 reads SYGVKD. Here the CDR3 DNA reads TGTGCCATCAGTGAGTCAGGTCTAGCGGGAGTCCGAACCGGGGAGCTGTTTTTT. Protein sequence: CAISESGLAGVRTGELFF.

V usage is TRBV12-5 and J usage is TRBJ1-3; 12 bases fit TRBD1. CDR1 LGHNT and CDR2 FRNRAP come from the germline V gene. The V segment lost 7 bases and the J segment 0 bases; nucleotides outside the gene matches: 10. The CDR3 length is 18 residues. This chain's CDR3 is CASALGQGAESSGNTIYF. CDR3 in DNA: TGTGCTAGTGCCCTGGGACAGGGGGCGGAATCCTCTGGAAACACCATATATTTT.

Written as DNA, the CDR3 is TGTGCCAGCAGGGGTAGACAGGCCGGAGCTAACTATGGCTACACCTTC. It yields the protein CASRGRQAGANYGYTF. The J gene is TRBJ1-2, the V gene TRBV2; D is possibly TRBD1 (6 bases). V shed 6 bases and J shed 0 bases, with 17 bases lying between them. The CDR3 runs 16 residues. Germline V CDR1 and CDR2: SNHLY, FYNNEI.

V and J are TRBV7-2 and TRBJ1-1, with 9 bases that match TRBD1. Looked up from germline, CDR1 is SGHTA and CDR2 is FQGNSA. Unmatched junction bases numbered 8, after V lost 5 bases and J lost 4 bases. The CDR3 has 15 amino acids. The CDR3 DNA sequence: TGTGCCAGCAGCCCAAGGACAGGGGCTGTCACTGAAGCTTTCTTT. Its protein product is CASSPRTGAVTEAFF.

V usage is TRBV9 and J usage is TRBJ1-2, with D maybe TRBD1 (5 bases). Germline V gene lookup returns CDR1 SGDLS and CDR2 YYNGEE. V lost 0 bases, J lost 4 bases, and 10 bases lay in between. The CDR3 has 14 amino acids. The CDR3 sequence is CASSVAAQAYGYTF. The CDR3 coding sequence is TGTGCCAGCAGCGTAGCTGCACAGGCCTATGGCTACACCTTC.

This chain joins TRBV28 and TRBJ1-1; TRBD1 aligns across 9 bases. Germline lookup yields CDR1 MDHEN and CDR2 SYDVKM. The CDR3 loop spans 17 amino acids. J lost 1 base, V lost 2 bases, and 8 bases had no gene match. CDR3 bases: TGTGCCAGCAGTTTACTTACAGGGGGCGCCGGGAACACTGAAGCTTTCTTT. It translates to CASSLLTGGAGNTEAFF.

V usage is TRBV5-1 and J usage is TRBJ2-7; D is possibly TRBD2 (5 bases). There are 13 residues in the CDR3. Germline V gene data show CDR1 as SGHRS and CDR2 as YFSETQ. V was clipped by 0 bases and J by 3 bases, with 7 bases between them. The chain's CDR3 is CASSLVGSYEQYF. CDR3 DNA: TGCGCCAGCAGCTTGGTTGGGAGCTACGAGCAGTACTTC.

The chain carries TRBV18 and TRBJ1-4; perhaps TRBD1 as D (6 bases). Germline CDR1 and CDR2: KGHSH and LQKENI. The CDR3 sequence is 16 residues long. V lost 2 bases, J lost 5 bases, and 15 bases lay in between. In DNA form, the CDR3 reads TGTGCCAGCTCACCAGGGTTGTCAGGGGTCAATGAAAAACTGTTTTTT. Protein product: CASSPGLSGVNEKLFF. Filled out from reference TRBV18 and TRBJ1-4, the complete variable domain reads NAGVMQNPRHLVRRRGQEARLRCSPMKGHSHVYWYRQLPEEGLKFMVYLQKENIIDESGMPKERFSAEFPKEGPSILRIQQVVRGDSAAYFCASSPGLSGVNEKLFFGSGTQLSVL.

This clone was seen only once. CDR3 bases: TGTGCCAGCAGCTTGGGTACGGGGACTAGCGGGACACAAGAGACCCAGTACTTC. Translation gives CASSLGTGTSGTQETQYF. This chain uses TRBV5-8 with TRBJ2-5; 13 bases are shared with TRBD2. The CDR3 length is 18 residues. Germline CDR1 and CDR2: SGHTS and YDEGEE. Germline trimming cut 0 bases from V and 2 bases from J; bases unmatched to any gene: 7.

This chain's CDR3 is CASSPLGTGWTGELFF. DNA of the CDR3: TGCGCCAGCAGCCCCTTAGGGACAGGGTGGACCGGGGAGCTGTTTTTT. The chain uses TRBV4-1 and TRBJ2-2; 9 bases line up with TRBD1. CDR1 and CDR2 (germline): MGHRA, YSYEKL. The CDR3 runs to 16 residues. The J segment lost 5 bases and the V segment lost 4 bases, leaving 8 bases of the junction unmatched.

V usage is TRBV6-1 and J usage is TRBJ2-5; no clear D. Trimming stripped 6 bases from V and 2 bases from J, with 10 bases between. The germline V gene has CDR1 MNHNS and CDR2 SASEGT. The CDR3 consists of 13 residues. This CDR3 is CASRRSIQETQYF. CDR3 nucleotides: TGTGCCAGCAGGCGGAGTATACAAGAGACCCAGTACTTC.

The rearrangement uses TRBV5-6 and TRBJ2-5, with a possible D match to TRBD2 (5 bases). Between the trimmed V and J ends, which lost 0 bases and 0 bases, there was a span of 15 bases. Germline lookup yields CDR1 SGHDT and CDR2 YYEEEE. The length of the CDR3 is 17 residues. The CDR3 coding sequence is TGTGCCAGCAGCTTGGCCGGATCTAGCCTTTACCAAGAGACCCAGTACTTC. Translation gives CASSLAGSSLYQETQYF.

V usage is TRBV11-2 and J usage is TRBJ2-1, with 8 positions matching TRBD1. The germline V gene encodes CDR1 SGHAT and CDR2 FQNNGV. Trimming cost V 5 bases and J 7 bases; bases outside gene matches: 13. The CDR3 totals 16 residues. CDR3: CASSPRRDRSNNEQFF. The DNA for the CDR3 is TGTGCCAGCAGCCCTAGACGGGACAGGTCAAATAATGAGCAGTTCTTC.

CDR3 DNA: TGTGCCAGTAGTAAACTAGCGGGAGCAGCCTACAATGAGCAGTTCTTC. The encoded protein is CASSKLAGAAYNEQFF. The V and J genes are TRBV19 and TRBJ2-1; 11 bases match TRBD2. This CDR3 spans 16 amino acids. Germline V gene sequence: CDR1 LNHDA, CDR2 SQIVND (reference sequence). V lost 4 bases, J lost 2 bases, and 4 bases stayed unmatched.

The chain carries TRBV7-9 and TRBJ2-1; TRBD2 matches at 10 bases. Germline V CDR1 and CDR2: SEHNR, FQNEAQ (reference sequence). CDR3 length equals 15 residues. The junction had 12 bases not matched to a gene; V was cut back by 1 base and J by 15 bases. CDR3 region: CASSLGQRAGGPRFF. The CDR3 DNA reads TGTGCCAGCAGCTTAGGCCAGCGAGCGGGAGGGCCCCGGTTCTTC.

The rearrangement uses TRBV5-4 and TRBJ2-7, with D possibly being TRBD2 (6 bases). The germline V gene encodes CDR1 SGHNT and CDR2 YYREEE (reference sequence). The CDR3 covers 15 residues. The V end was cut by 4 bases, the J end by 0 bases, with 14 bases between. This CDR3 reads CASSNLARRSYEQYF. For the CDR3, the DNA is TGTGCCAGCAGCAACCTAGCGAGACGCTCCTACGAGCAGTACTTC.

V and J are TRBV12-5 and TRBJ2-6; TRBD2 aligns across 7 bases. Trimming removed 2 bases from V and 0 bases from J; junction bases left unmatched: 10. CDR3 length equals 19 residues. Germline loops: CDR1 LGHNT, CDR2 FRNRAP. The CDR3 is CASGLLNLAAFSGANVLTF. DNA of the CDR3: TGTGCTAGTGGTTTGCTCAATCTAGCGGCATTCTCTGGGGCCAACGTCCTGACTTTC.

The V call is TRBV30, the J call TRBJ2-7; tentative D call: TRBD2 (6 bases). Looked up from germline, CDR1 is GTSNPN and CDR2 is SVGIG (reference sequence). This CDR3 spans 14 amino acids. The V and J ends lost 0 bases and 4 bases respectively, with 13 bases between them. CDR3 coding DNA: TGTGCCTGGAGTGTTGGGGGGTCCAGGTACGAGCAGTACTTC. Amino acids: CAWSVGGSRYEQYF.

V usage is TRBV19 and J usage is TRBJ1-4, with 7 bases lining up with TRBD1. With 3 bases clipped from V and 7 bases from J, the junction kept 5 bases outside the gene matches. Germline CDR1 is LNHDA and CDR2 is SQIVND (reference sequence). The CDR3 contains 14 residues. CDR3 residues: CASSIATGREKLFF. DNA for the CDR3: TGTGCCAGTAGTATTGCGACAGGGCGTGAAAAACTGTTTTTT.

This clone has only one observation. This rearrangement joins TRBV4-3 to TRBJ1-1; D is uncertain. CDR3 length equals 15 residues. Trimming removed 0 bases at V and 1 base at J, with 9 bases between. Germline V gives CDR1 LGHNA, CDR2 YSLEER. DNA of the CDR3: TGCGCCAGCAGCCAAGATCCCCTCAGGAACACTGAAGCTTTCTTT. Translating it yields CASSQDPLRNTEAFF.

CDR3 region: CASSLSLLRQGVSGELFF. The CDR3 DNA reads as TGTGCCAGTAGTCTAAGCCTCCTCCGACAGGGGGTATCCGGGGAGCTGTTTTTT. The genes are TRBV19 and TRBJ2-2, with 9 bases identical to TRBD1. This CDR3 has 18 amino acids. In germline, CDR1 is LNHDA, CDR2 SQIVND (reference sequence). After removal of 5 bases from V and 6 bases from J, the junction contained 16 bases not matched to a gene.

The chain recombines TRBV4-2 with TRBJ2-2, with TRBD1 matching over 8 bases. In germline, CDR1 is LGHNA, CDR2 YNFKEQ. The CDR3 has 17 residues. V lost 1 base and J lost 3; bases outside the gene matches: 7. The CDR3 protein is CASSQAAGGLYTGELFF. DNA for the CDR3: TGTGCCAGCAGCCAAGCGGCAGGGGGCCTGTACACCGGGGAGCTGTTTTTT.

The chain couples TRBV2 to TRBJ1-1; the D is unclear. CDR3 length equals 13 residues. CDR1 is SNHLY, CDR2 FYNNEI, per germline. V gave up 4 bases and J gave up 1 base, with 7 bases separating them. CDR3 sequence reads: CASSVPQNTEAFF. The DNA of the CDR3 is TGTGCCAGCAGTGTCCCACAGAACACTGAAGCTTTCTTT. The complete variable domain, with remaining parts taken from reference TRBV2 and TRBJ1-1, reads EPEVTQTPSHQVTQMGQEVILRCVPISNHLYFYWYRQILGQKVEFLVSFYNNEISEKSEIFDDQFSVERPDGSNFTLKIRSTKLEDSAMYFCASSVPQNTEAFFGQGTRLTVV.